This entry is about one TCR beta chain. The target antigen is unknown. This specimen belongs to a study of cytomegalovirus exposure and HLA in healthy donors. Study-wide results and caveats: The study labeled 170 or so TCR beta chains cytomegalovirus-associated.

Germline trimming cut 7 bases from V and 4 bases from J; bases unmatched to any gene: 4. This CDR3 comprises 13 residues. Germline V gives CDR1 SQVTM, CDR2 ANQGSEA. The PCR had 60 Vbeta and 13 Jbeta primers. The protocol was immunoSEQ multiplex PCR, while the TCRdb copy is restricted to in-frame clones and leaves out a portion. The sample shows some 110,000 clones, approximately 80% of them seen only once. This TCR was recovered from a woman between 35 and 50 years old in good health and CMV-seropositive. The specimen was PBMCs. The chain is built from TRBV29-1 and TRBJ2-1, with 10 positions matching TRBD2. The CDR3 sequence: CSGGLASYNEQFF. CDR3 bases: TGCAGCGGGGGACTAGCGTCATACAATGAGCAGTTCTTC.